Presented here are 4 T cell receptor beta chains from one specimen sequenced in a study of T cell responses to AZD1222 COVID-19 vaccine. Sequencing was performed with immunoSEQ multiplex PCR; in TCRdb, only in-frame clones are kept and a portion is missing. This sample has 95,000 to 150,000 clones, with roughly nine tenths found just once. The sample here was peripheral blood, taken on day 0 of AZD1222 vaccination. These TCRs come from an adult in good health.

The chain has TRBV3-1 (or the pseudogene TRBV3-2) and TRBJ2-2; 8 bases match TRBD2. The trim removed 4 bases at V and 6 bases at J, leaving 7 bases unmatched. Looked up from germline, CDR1 is LGHDT and CDR2 is YNNKEL (reference sequence). This CDR3 contains 15 residues. The CDR3 DNA is TGTGCCAGCAGCCCAGACGGGGGGGCGGCCGGGGAGCTGTTTTTT. Translation gives CASSPDGGAAGELFF.

The genes are TRBV2 and TRBJ1-5, with D possibly TRBD1 on 5 matching bases. V was clipped by 4 bases and J by 3 bases, with 7 bases between them. Looked up from germline, CDR1 is SNHLY and CDR2 is FYNNEI. The CDR3 has 13 amino acids. The CDR3 loop reads CASSGRDNQPQHF. The CDR3 DNA follows: TGTGCCAGCAGTGGCAGGGACAATCAGCCCCAGCATTTT.

The V gene is TRBV12-3 or TRBV12-4, the J gene TRBJ1-2; TRBD1 matches at 8 bases. The CDR3 totals 13 residues. V dropped 6 bases and J dropped 3; count of bases not matched to a gene: 3. DNA for the CDR3: TGTGCCAGCAGGTTACAGGGGGACTATGGCTACACCTTC. It is translated as CASRLQGDYGYTF.

The gene calls are TRBV21-1 and TRBJ1-3; the listed D gene, TRBD1, was not tested against the DNA. TRBV21-1 is classified as a pseudogene. The CDR3 covers 15 residues. The CDR3 sequence: CASSKADRGGNTIYF. CDR3 bases: TGTGCCAGCAGCAAAGCAGACAGGGGTGGAAACACCATATATTTT.